The clone carrying this T cell receptor beta chain was seen more than once but under ten times. The antigen is undetermined. This record comes from a study of T cells after yellow fever vaccination. Study-wide results and limits: Although most clonotypes did not, a small share appeared in both CD4 and CD8 compartments.

Using its own MiXCR run on the 5' RACE reads, TCRdb lists one record per CDR3 protein. The top ten hold about 18% of the sample, which has a few hundred thousand distinct CDR3 sequences, around 7% seen once. V gave up 3 bases and J gave up 0 bases, with 15 bases separating them. This CDR3 has 17 residues. This chain uses TRBV12-3 or TRBV12-4 with TRBJ1-5; a possible D gene is TRBD1 (5 bases). The sample was PBMCs, taken around 45 days after the first yellow fever vaccination. The source is a man aged 18 to 30 who received the YFV17D yellow fever vaccine. The CDR3 loop reads CASSFVGRGDSNQPQHF. In nucleotides, the CDR3 is TGTGCCAGCAGTTTTGTCGGCAGAGGGGATAGCAATCAGCCCCAGCATTTT.